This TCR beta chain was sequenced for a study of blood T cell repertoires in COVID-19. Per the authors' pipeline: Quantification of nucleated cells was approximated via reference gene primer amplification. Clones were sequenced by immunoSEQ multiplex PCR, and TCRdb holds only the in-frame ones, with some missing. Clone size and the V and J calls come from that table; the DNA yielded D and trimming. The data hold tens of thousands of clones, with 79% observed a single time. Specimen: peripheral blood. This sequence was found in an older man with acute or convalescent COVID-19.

In DNA form, the CDR3 reads TGTGCCAGTAGTCTCACTAGCGGTAGCACAGATACGCAGTATTTT. This translates into CASSLTSGSTDTQYF. The V and J genes are TRBV19 and TRBJ2-3; 8 nucleotides match TRBD2. V dropped 5 bases and J dropped 0; count of bases not matched to a gene: 4. The CDR3 runs to 15 residues. The germline CDR1 and CDR2 sequences are LNHDA and SQIVND (reference sequence).